Each of the 26 T cell receptor beta chains below was sequenced from the same sample in a study of Tregs in tolerant kidney transplant recipients. TCRdb keeps only in-frame clones here, not all; method: immunoSEQ multiplex PCR. The sample lists tens of thousands of clones; roughly 95% were seen once. These TCRs are of unknown antigen specificity. The sequencing input was Tregs from blood cultured with allogeneic cells. These receptors originate from a human donor in good health.

This chain joins TRBV4-1 and TRBJ1-2; D ambiguous. Germline values: CDR1 MGHRA, CDR2 YSYEKL. Deletions cut 6 bases from V and 2 bases from J, with 13 bases between. This CDR3 spans 14 amino acids. As DNA, the CDR3 is TGCGCCAGCAGACAACAGACGGGGAACTATGGCTACACCTTC. Protein product: CASRQQTGNYGYTF.

This clone was recorded once. The V gene is TRBV7-8, the J gene TRBJ1-5, with D unresolved. The CDR3 consists of 12 residues. V lost 3 bases and J lost 5, with 5 bases in between. Germline CDR1 and CDR2: SGHVS and FQNEAQ. The CDR3 sequence: CASSFPDQPQHF. The CDR3, as DNA: TGTGCCAGCAGCTTCCCGGATCAGCCCCAGCATTTT.

The chain recombines TRBV19 with TRBJ1-6; TRBD1 agrees at 10 bases. In germline, CDR1 is LNHDA, CDR2 SQIVND (reference sequence). Trimming took 6 bases from V and 5 from J; bases not matched to a gene: 1. The CDR3 covers 14 residues. The CDR3 DNA reads TGTGCCAGTAGGGGACAGGGGAATAATTCACCCCTCCACTTT. Its translation: CASRGQGNNSPLHF.

This rearrangement joins TRBV6-1 to TRBJ1-5; no reliable D call. The germline V and J ends were trimmed by 10 bases and 0 bases, with 13 bases remaining between them. This CDR3 spans 14 amino acids. The germline V gene encodes CDR1 MNHNS and CDR2 SASEGT. The CDR3 DNA is TGTGCCACCAGGCGGAGACGTAGCAATCAGCCCCAGCATTTT. Encoded protein: CATRRRRSNQPQHF.

The chain carries TRBV7-6 and TRBJ2-1; 11 bases map to TRBD2. CDR3 length: 18 amino acids. Germline V gene lookup returns CDR1 SGHVS and CDR2 FNYEAQ. V lost 2 bases and J lost 7; bases outside the gene matches: 13. The CDR3 spells CASSLNASGRLRRNEQFF. Here the CDR3 DNA reads TGTGCCAGCAGCTTAAACGCTAGCGGGAGGTTAAGGAGGAATGAGCAGTTCTTC.

The V gene is TRBV18, the J gene TRBJ2-7; TRBD1 or TRBD2 may be the D gene (5 bases each). Germline assignment: CDR1 KGHSH and CDR2 LQKENI. The CDR3 length is 14 residues. V was trimmed by 3 bases and J by 7 bases, leaving 16 bases between them. The chain's CDR3 is CASSPIQGRREQYF. For the CDR3, the DNA is TGTGCCAGCTCACCTATTCAGGGACGTAGAGAGCAGTACTTC.

This sequence joins TRBV11-3 and TRBJ2-3, with 14 bases identical to TRBD2. The CDR3 sequence is 17 residues long. V trimming: 5 bases; J trimming: 3 bases; junction bases outside the gene matches: 7. Germline V gives CDR1 SGHNT, CDR2 YENEEA. CDR3 in amino acids: CASSPGTSGRGTDTQYF. The DNA for the CDR3 is TGTGCCAGCAGCCCCGGGACTAGCGGGAGAGGAACAGATACGCAGTATTTT.

The gene calls are TRBV6-5 and TRBJ1-2, with a possible D match to TRBD1 (5 bases). The CDR3 extends over 12 amino acids. Between the trimmed V and J ends, which lost 7 bases and 4 bases, there was a span of 10 bases. Germline CDR1 and CDR2: MNHEY and SVGAGI. The CDR3 spells CASISDIYGYTF. Written as DNA, the CDR3 is TGTGCCAGCATTTCGGACATCTATGGCTACACCTTC.

For the CDR3, the DNA is TGTGCCAGCTCACGGGGTACAGATACGCAGTATTTT. Protein: CASSRGTDTQYF. The rearrangement joins TRBV18 to TRBJ2-3; D is undetermined. Trimming left V 4 bases short and J 3 bases short, with 5 bases between. The V gene's germline CDR1 is KGHSH and CDR2 LQKENI. The CDR3 totals 12 residues.

This chain's CDR3 is CASRPGVYNYGYTF. The DNA for the CDR3 is TGTGCCAGCAGACCAGGGGTTTATAACTATGGCTACACCTTC. This chain joins TRBV6-6 and TRBJ1-2; a possible D gene is TRBD1 (6 bases). This CDR3 has 14 residues. V was clipped by 6 bases and J by 1 base, with 12 bases between them. From germline, CDR1 is MNHNY and CDR2 SVGAGI (reference sequence).

CDR3 sequence reads: CASSEALYYEQYF. The CDR3 DNA reads TGTGCCAGCAGTGAAGCCCTCTATTACGAGCAGTACTTC. The chain employs TRBV2 and TRBJ2-7, with D unresolved. The CDR3 spans 13 residues. Trimming shortened V by 0 bases and J by 4 bases, and 7 bases separated the two germline ends. The germline CDR1 and CDR2 sequences are SNHLY and FYNNEI.

The gene calls are TRBV18 and TRBJ1-2; TRBD1 matches 7 bases. Trimming removed 2 bases from V and 3 bases from J; junction bases left unmatched: 3. The CDR3 is 14 amino acids. CDR1 and CDR2 from the germline V gene are KGHSH and LQKENI. The CDR3 protein is CASSPIGTDYGYTF. For the CDR3, the DNA is TGTGCCAGCTCACCAATTGGGACAGACTATGGCTACACCTTC.

The V and J genes are TRBV30 and TRBJ1-2; D uncertain. CDR3 length equals 13 residues. Trimming shortened V by 5 bases and J by 8 bases, and 18 bases separated the two germline ends. Germline V lookup: CDR1 GTSNPN, CDR2 SVGIG (reference sequence). CDR3 protein: CAWYSELLGGYTF. The DNA for the CDR3 is TGTGCCTGGTACTCAGAGCTCCTGGGGGGCTACACCTTC.

The rearrangement links TRBV5-1 to TRBJ2-1; D is ambiguous. V was trimmed by 0 bases and J by 7 bases, leaving 8 bases between them. CDR3 length: 13 residues. Germline values: CDR1 SGHRS, CDR2 YFSETQ. The CDR3 loop is CASSLDPMNEQFF. CDR3 nucleotides: TGCGCCAGCAGCTTGGACCCGATGAATGAGCAGTTCTTC.

The chain is built from TRBV6-5 and TRBJ2-5; D perhaps matches TRBD2 (6 bases). Germline CDR1 is MNHEY and CDR2 is SVGAGI. The CDR3 runs 13 residues. Trimming left V 7 bases short and J 7 bases short, with 16 bases between. The CDR3: CASTQGGQGTQYF. Here the CDR3 DNA reads TGTGCCAGCACCCAAGGAGGGCAGGGGACCCAGTACTTC.

The chain combines TRBV6-5 with TRBJ1-2; 9 bases are a match to TRBD1. J lost 7 bases, V lost 6 bases, and 9 bases had no gene match. The CDR3 is 14 amino acids. Germline V gene sequence: CDR1 MNHEY, CDR2 SVGAGI. CDR3: CASSKTGGVSGYTF. DNA for the CDR3: TGTGCCAGCAGCAAGACAGGGGGTGTGAGTGGCTACACCTTC.

A single count supports this clone. This rearrangement joins TRBV20-1 to TRBJ2-1; D ambiguous. The germline CDR1 and CDR2 sequences are DFQATT and SNEGSKA (reference sequence). Trimming removed 2 bases at V and 13 bases at J, with 6 bases between. The CDR3 loop spans 9 amino acids. The CDR3 sequence is CSARTLQFF. CDR3 coding DNA: TGCAGTGCTAGAACTCTCCAGTTCTTC.

This clone has just a few counts. The chain has TRBV2 and TRBJ2-1; tentative D call: TRBD2 (7 bases). The germline V gene has CDR1 SNHLY and CDR2 FYNNEI. The CDR3 runs to 13 residues. V lost 10 bases, J lost 4 bases, and 14 bases lay in between. CDR3 amino acids: CATRGGEYNEQFF. CDR3 in DNA: TGTGCCACGAGAGGGGGGGAATACAATGAGCAGTTCTTC.

J is TRBJ2-3 and V is TRBV4-1, with 9 nucleotides matching TRBD2. Trimming took 4 bases from V and 9 from J; bases not matched to a gene: 11. This CDR3 is 15 amino acids long. CDR1 and CDR2 (germline): MGHRA, YSYEKL. The CDR3 sequence: CASSRVGASGDTQYF. CDR3 nucleotide sequence: TGCGCCAGCAGCCGGGTTGGAGCTAGCGGGGACACGCAGTATTTT.

The V gene is TRBV5-1, the J gene TRBJ2-1; TRBD1 matches 9 bases. The germline V gene has CDR1 SGHRS and CDR2 YFSETQ. The CDR3 runs 16 residues. V trimming: 3 bases; J trimming: 6 bases; junction bases outside the gene matches: 10. The CDR3 sequence: CASSWTSGTGSNEQFF. The CDR3 DNA reads as TGCGCCAGCAGCTGGACCTCCGGGACAGGGAGCAATGAGCAGTTCTTC.

The chain combines TRBV19 with TRBJ2-5; TRBD2 aligns across 7 bases. This CDR3 region has 13 residues. Germline V lookup: CDR1 LNHDA, CDR2 SQIVND (reference sequence). J gave up 1 base and V 6 bases, and 2 bases lay outside the gene matches. CDR3 protein: CASRPSGQETQYF. The CDR3 region has the DNA TGTGCCAGTAGGCCTAGCGGCCAAGAGACCCAGTACTTC.

The rearrangement joins TRBV20-1 to TRBJ2-1; D possibly uses TRBD1 or TRBD2 (5 bases each). The V gene lost 5 bases and the J gene lost 8 bases, with 10 bases spanning the gap. This CDR3 is 11 amino acids long. CDR1 DFQATT and CDR2 SNEGSKA come from the germline V gene (reference sequence). Here the CDR3 DNA reads TGCAGTGCTGGAGGACACTATGAGCAGTTCTTC. Its translation is CSAGGHYEQFF.

The chain links TRBV4-2 to TRBJ1-1; D gene unclear. V was trimmed by 1 base and J by 3 bases, leaving 9 bases between them. CDR3 size: 14 residues. The germline V gene encodes CDR1 LGHNA and CDR2 YNFKEQ. CDR3 sequence (DNA): TGTGCCAGCAGCCAAGGCCAGATCTACACTGAAGCTTTCTTT. Translation: CASSQGQIYTEAFF.

The chain recombines TRBV19 with TRBJ1-2; 8 bases match TRBD1. The CDR3 length is 14 residues. Germline CDR1 LNHDA, CDR2 SQIVND (reference sequence). V gave up 9 bases and J gave up 1 base; unmatched junction bases: 7. CDR3 protein: CASTGGPLNYGYTF. CDR3 sequence (DNA): TGTGCCAGCACAGGGGGACCGCTTAACTATGGCTACACCTTC.

This chain joins TRBV5-5 and TRBJ2-1; 8 bases fit TRBD1. Looked up from germline, CDR1 is SGHKS and CDR2 is YYEKEE (reference sequence). J gave up 6 bases and V 2 bases, and 4 bases lay outside the gene matches. The length of the CDR3 is 14 residues. The DNA of the CDR3 is TGTGCCAGCAGCTTAGACAGGGGTTTCAATGAGCAGTTCTTC. Its protein is CASSLDRGFNEQFF.

CDR3 sequence reads: CASSFGGPNQPQHF. The CDR3 nucleotides are TGTGCCAGCAGTTTCGGAGGGCCCAATCAGCCCCAGCATTTT. The genes are TRBV27 and TRBJ1-5; D is unresolved. Germline values: CDR1 MNHEY, CDR2 SMNVEV (reference sequence). The CDR3 is 14 amino acids. Trimming stripped 3 bases from V and 3 bases from J, with 9 bases between.